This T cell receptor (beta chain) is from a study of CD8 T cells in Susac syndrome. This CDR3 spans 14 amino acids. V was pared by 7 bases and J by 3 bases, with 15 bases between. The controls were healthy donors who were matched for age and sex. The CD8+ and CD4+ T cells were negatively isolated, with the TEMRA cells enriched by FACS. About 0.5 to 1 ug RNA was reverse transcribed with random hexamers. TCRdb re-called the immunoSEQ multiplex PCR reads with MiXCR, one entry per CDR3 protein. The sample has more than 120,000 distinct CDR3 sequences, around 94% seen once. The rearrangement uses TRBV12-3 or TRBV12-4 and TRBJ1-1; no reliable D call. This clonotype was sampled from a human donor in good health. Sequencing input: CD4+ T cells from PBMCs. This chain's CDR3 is CASTSDPRDTEAFF. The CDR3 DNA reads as TGTGCCAGCACTTCGGACCCGAGGGACACTGAAGCTTTCTTT.